The 9 T cell receptor beta chains in this list originate from one sample, sequenced in a study of T cells after yellow fever vaccination. TCRdb analysed the 5' RACE reads with MiXCR anew, one entry per CDR3 protein. Of about 230,000 distinct CDR3 sequences in the sample, approximately 6.3% were seen once. Material: CD4+ T cells sorted from PBMCs, obtained on the day of the yellow fever booster vaccination. These receptors were collected from a man aged 25 to 40 who received the YFV17D yellow fever vaccine.

V is TRBV5-1 and J is TRBJ2-5; no clear D. CDR1 SGHRS and CDR2 YFSETQ come from the germline V gene. This CDR3 region has 13 residues. V lost 1 base and J 3 bases, leaving 7 bases between the germline ends. CDR3 loop: CASSLLTEETQYF. Here the CDR3 DNA reads TGCGCCAGCAGCTTGTTAACAGAAGAGACCCAGTACTTC. The full variable domain, with the rest looked up from reference TRBV5-1 and TRBJ2-5, is KAGVTQTPRYLIKTRGQQVTLSCSPISGHRSVSWYQQTPGQGLQFLFEYFSETQRNKGNFPGRFSGRQFSNSRSEMNVSTLELGDSALYLCASSLLTEETQYFGPGTRLLVL.

The chain carries TRBV20-1 and TRBJ2-2; TRBD2 is a possible D gene (5 bases). Trimming removed 2 bases from V and 7 bases from J, with 14 bases in between. The germline V gene encodes CDR1 DFQATT and CDR2 SNEGSKA (reference sequence). The CDR3 spans 14 residues. The CDR3: CSARTPRAIGELFF. The CDR3 nucleotides are TGCAGTGCTAGAACTCCGAGGGCCATCGGGGAGCTGTTTTTT.

This clonotype was picked up many times. This chain connects TRBV28 to TRBJ2-2; unclear D gene. V was pared by 6 bases and J by 5 bases, with 7 bases between. Germline lookup yields CDR1 MDHEN and CDR2 SYDVKM. There are 12 residues in the CDR3. The CDR3 sequence is CASRDRTGELFF. The DNA for the CDR3 is TGTGCCAGCAGGGATAGGACCGGGGAGCTGTTTTTT.

The chain has TRBV5-4 and TRBJ1-4, with D hard to call. CDR3 size: 22 residues. V lost 1 base and J lost 3, with 31 bases in between. Germline assignment: CDR1 SGHNT and CDR2 YYREEE (reference sequence). CDR3 bases: TGTGCCAGCAGCTTGAAAGTTGGACTGGATAAAAACGAAGTTGGGGCTAATGAAAAACTGTTTTTT. It translates to CASSLKVGLDKNEVGANEKLFF.

The chain links TRBV7-2 to TRBJ2-7; D perhaps matches TRBD1 (6 bases). This CDR3 is 14 amino acids long. Germline V lookup: CDR1 SGHTA, CDR2 FQGNSA. V gave up 5 bases and J gave up 4 bases, with 15 bases separating them. The CDR3 nucleotides read TGTGCCAGCAGCCGCTGGACAGAGAGGTACGAGCAGTACTTC. It translates to CASSRWTERYEQYF. Complete variable domain (other parts from reference TRBV7-2 and TRBJ2-7): GAGVSQSPSNKVTEKGKDVELRCDPISGHTALYWYRQSLGQGLEFLIYFQGNSAPDKSGLPSDRFSAERTGGSVSTLTIQRTQQEDSAVYLCASSRWTERYEQYFGPGTRLTVT.

This sequence joins TRBV6-2 or TRBV6-3 and TRBJ2-1; 8 bases fit TRBD2. The CDR3 is made up of 16 amino acids. The J segment lost 8 bases and the V segment lost 3 bases, leaving 12 bases of the junction unmatched. Germline loops: CDR1 MNHEY, CDR2 SVGEGT. The CDR3, as DNA: TGTGCCAGCAGTTATGGACTAGCCGTAGGATTCGATGAGCAGTTCTTC. The encoded protein is CASSYGLAVGFDEQFF.

The chain couples TRBV6-6 to TRBJ2-3, with D unresolved. The CDR3 length is 14 residues. V was clipped by 6 bases and J by 2 bases, with 12 bases between them. CDR1 is MNHNY, CDR2 SVGAGI, per germline (reference sequence). CDR3 nucleotide sequence: TGTGCCAGCAGGAATAGCAAGGCCACAGATACGCAGTATTTT. Its translation: CASRNSKATDTQYF.

About this clonotype itself: This may come from a read error, since a much larger clone is one base off. The genes are TRBV7-8 and TRBJ2-5; D unresolved. This CDR3 comprises 11 residues. The germline V gene encodes CDR1 SGHVS and CDR2 FQNEAQ. The V end lost 2 bases, the J end lost 5 bases, and 3 bases lay between the germline ends. This CDR3 reads CASSLWETQYF. The CDR3 nucleotides read TGTGCCAGCAGCTTATGGGAGACCCAGTACTTC.

This clonotype was seen at least ten times. The genes are TRBV20-1 and TRBJ2-7; TRBD2 agrees at 10 bases. The CDR3 has 14 residues. V was pared by 3 bases and J by 5 bases, with 7 bases of the junction left unmatched. The V gene's germline CDR1 is DFQATT and CDR2 SNEGSKA (reference sequence). The CDR3 coding sequence is TGCAGTGCTAGTGGGGCTAGCGGGAGCGACGAGCAGTACTTC. It translates to CSASGASGSDEQYF.